These 21 T cell receptor beta chains originate from one sample sequenced in a study of shared clonotypes between healthy human individuals. Only CD45RO-negative cells positively selected for CCR7 counted as naive CD8 cells, so terminally differentiated effector memory CD45RA+ cells were excluded. Clones were read by immunoSEQ multiplex PCR, and TCRdb kept only the in-frame ones, dropping some. This table holds around 2,000,000 clones, roughly 91% found once. The sequenced sample consisted of naive CD8+ T cells from PBMCs. The receptors shown here come from a man aged 18 to 35 in good health. Some clones in this sample may be carry-over from other donors' samples.

The chain links TRBV28 to TRBJ2-7; a possible D gene is TRBD2 (5 bases). Germline V gene lookup returns CDR1 MDHEN and CDR2 SYDVKM. There are 16 residues in the CDR3. V was shortened by 5 bases and J by 0 bases, with 17 bases between the two germline ends. CDR3 sequence: CASSPPRGISSYEQYF. The CDR3 DNA is TGTGCCAGCAGTCCCCCGCGAGGGATTAGCTCCTACGAGCAGTACTTC.

With respect to this clone: Other DNA sequences in the same sample also yield this CDR3. The gene calls are TRBV7-9 and TRBJ2-7; TRBD1 agrees at 9 bases. V gave up 2 bases and J gave up 6 bases; unmatched junction bases: 5. The CDR3 is 14 residues long. Germline V gene lookup returns CDR1 SEHNR and CDR2 FQNEAQ (reference sequence). CDR3 DNA: TGTGCCAGCAGCTTACCGGGACAGGGAGGCGAGCAGTACTTC. It encodes CASSLPGQGGEQYF.

J is TRBJ1-4 and V is TRBV9; a weak D match, TRBD1 (5 bases). The CDR3 covers 14 residues. Trimming stripped 0 bases from V and 8 bases from J, with 11 bases between. Germline V gives CDR1 SGDLS, CDR2 YYNGEE. The CDR3, as DNA: TGTGCCAGCAGCGTAGGCGGGGACCGCGAAAAACTGTTTTTT. It translates to CASSVGGDREKLFF.

The chain has TRBV7-9 and TRBJ1-2, with 10 positions matching TRBD1. CDR3 length equals 18 residues. Germline CDR1 and CDR2: SEHNR and FQNEAQ (reference sequence). Losses at the gene ends were 0 bases for V and 0 bases for J; bases not matched to a gene: 7. CDR3 sequence reads: CASSLAGGQGLSNYGYTF. The CDR3 DNA is TGTGCCAGCAGCTTAGCTGGGGGACAGGGGCTGTCTAACTATGGCTACACCTTC.

The rearrangement joins TRBV6-5 to TRBJ2-7, with TRBD1 as a possible D gene (5 bases). Trimming stripped 0 bases from V and 6 bases from J, with 9 bases between. The CDR3 is 13 residues long. The germline CDR1 and CDR2 sequences are MNHEY and SVGAGI. This CDR3 is CASSYSQRGEQYF. CDR3 coding DNA: TGTGCCAGCAGTTACTCCCAAAGGGGCGAGCAGTACTTC.

The count of this clone is one. This sequence joins TRBV19 and TRBJ1-5; D possibly corresponds to TRBD1 (6 bases). V was shortened by 6 bases and J by 4 bases, with 13 bases between the two germline ends. The CDR3 is 14 amino acids. Germline V gene data show CDR1 as LNHDA and CDR2 as SQIVND (reference sequence). The CDR3 protein is CASSLLQGNQPQHF. The CDR3, as DNA: TGTGCCAGTAGCCTACTGCAGGGGAATCAGCCCCAGCATTTT.

The V and J genes are TRBV29-1 and TRBJ1-1; D is uncertain. Trimming took off 4 bases at V and 3 bases at J, with 12 bases between the two ends. Germline V gives CDR1 SQVTM, CDR2 ANQGSEA. The CDR3 extends over 13 amino acids. CDR3 sequence: CSVVDWVDTEAFF. The CDR3 DNA reads TGCAGCGTTGTGGATTGGGTCGACACTGAAGCTTTCTTT.

This chain's CDR3 is CASSLYGIRTDTQYF. The CDR3 region has the DNA TGTGCCAGCAGTTTATACGGGATCCGTACAGATACGCAGTATTTT. The chain is built from TRBV27 and TRBJ2-3; the D gene is possibly TRBD2 (5 bases). This CDR3 is 15 amino acids long. V was clipped by 1 base and J by 3 bases, with 11 bases between them. Germline CDR1 and CDR2: MNHEY and SMNVEV (reference sequence).

The gene calls are TRBV6-5 and TRBJ1-2; no reliable D call. The CDR3 consists of 15 residues. V was trimmed by 7 bases and J by 5 bases, leaving 20 bases between them. Germline assignment: CDR1 MNHEY and CDR2 SVGAGI. This chain's CDR3 is CASTYGRAGAYGYTF. For the CDR3, the DNA is TGTGCCAGCACCTATGGTCGGGCAGGAGCATATGGCTACACCTTC.

The chain couples TRBV27 to TRBJ2-3; 13 bases line up with TRBD2. V shed 10 bases and J 10 bases; nucleotides not matched to a gene: 11. CDR1 MNHEY and CDR2 SMNVEV come from the germline V gene (reference sequence). The length of the CDR3 is 14 residues. Here the CDR3 DNA reads TGTGCCACAAACATCGGACTAGCGGGAGCCGCGCAGTATTTT. Protein: CATNIGLAGAAQYF.

This clone was detected a few times. This chain joins TRBV11-2 and TRBJ2-1; D is possibly TRBD2 (6 bases). V was shortened by 1 base and J by 2 bases, with 15 bases between the two germline ends. Per germline, CDR1 SGHAT and CDR2 FQNNGV. The length of the CDR3 is 17 residues. As DNA, the CDR3 is TGTGCCAGCAGCTTAGGTGTCGGGGGTACGCCCTACAATGAGCAGTTCTTC. Translating it yields CASSLGVGGTPYNEQFF.

The chain combines TRBV7-8 with TRBJ1-5; TRBD1 is a possible D gene (5 bases). The germline CDR1 and CDR2 sequences are SGHVS and FQNEAQ. Deletions cut 1 base from V and 1 base from J, with 8 bases between. There are 15 residues in the CDR3. The CDR3 DNA is TGTGCCAGCAGCTTAGACAGGACGAGCAATCAGCCCCAGCATTTT. This codes for CASSLDRTSNQPQHF.

The chain recombines TRBV7-9 with TRBJ2-2; D unresolved. V lost 8 bases and J lost 1, with 14 bases in between. Germline V lookup: CDR1 SEHNR, CDR2 FQNEAQ (reference sequence). The CDR3 runs to 15 residues. The CDR3 protein is CASEGRNKNTGELFF. DNA of the CDR3: TGTGCCAGCGAAGGCCGAAATAAGAACACCGGGGAGCTGTTTTTT.

The V gene is TRBV28, the J gene TRBJ1-5; perhaps TRBD1 as D (5 bases). Germline V gene sequence: CDR1 MDHEN, CDR2 SYDVKM. The CDR3 contains 16 residues. Trimming left V 6 bases short and J 0 bases short, with 15 bases between. CDR3: CASRTRRDLSNQPQHF. The DNA of the CDR3 is TGTGCCAGCAGAACACGCCGGGACCTTAGCAATCAGCCCCAGCATTTT.

The gene calls are TRBV9 and TRBJ1-2; 7 nucleotides match TRBD1. Germline V gene data show CDR1 as SGDLS and CDR2 as YYNGEE. CDR3 length: 14 amino acids. The V segment lost 4 bases and the J segment 4 bases; nucleotides outside the gene matches: 7. The CDR3 reads CASSSTGFGYGYTF. In DNA, the CDR3 is TGTGCCAGCAGCTCGACAGGGTTTGGCTATGGCTACACCTTC.

This chain joins TRBV5-4 and TRBJ2-7; D is uncertain. The CDR3 covers 11 residues. Trimming shortened V by 0 bases and J by 6 bases, and 4 bases separated the two germline ends. CDR1 is SGHNT, CDR2 YYREEE, per germline (reference sequence). In DNA form, the CDR3 reads TGTGCCAGCAGCTTGGAGACCGAGCAGTACTTC. Its protein is CASSLETEQYF. The variable domain in full, completed from reference TRBV5-4 and TRBJ2-7, reads ETGVTQSPTHLIKTRGQQVTLRCSSQSGHNTVSWYQQALGQGPQFIFQYYREEENGRGNFPPRFSGLQFPNYSSELNVNALELDDSALYLCASSLETEQYFGPGTRLTVT.

The chain uses TRBV7-9 and TRBJ2-7; D possibly corresponds to TRBD2 (6 bases). The germline V and J ends were trimmed by 6 bases and 5 bases, with 17 bases remaining between them. Germline V gives CDR1 SEHNR, CDR2 FQNEAQ (reference sequence). The CDR3 contains 14 residues. DNA of the CDR3: TGTGCCAGCAGAGTCGCGGGACGAAAGGACGAGCAGTACTTC. It yields the protein CASRVAGRKDEQYF.

The rearrangement links TRBV27 to TRBJ2-7, with 11 bases fitting TRBD2. This CDR3 has 14 amino acids. The germline CDR1 and CDR2 sequences are MNHEY and SMNVEV (reference sequence). Germline trimming cut 4 bases from V and 5 bases from J; bases unmatched to any gene: 4. This CDR3 reads CASSSGLAAHEQYF. CDR3 in DNA: TGTGCCAGCAGTTCGGGACTAGCGGCCCACGAGCAGTACTTC.

The chain employs TRBV15 and TRBJ2-1; 14 nucleotides match TRBD2. Germline assignment: CDR1 LNHNV and CDR2 YYDKDF (reference sequence). The trim removed 8 bases at V and 9 bases at J, leaving 3 bases unmatched. This CDR3 has 13 residues. In DNA form, the CDR3 reads TGTGCCACCGGCGGGACTAGCGGGGGTGAGCAGTTCTTC. This gives the protein CATGGTSGGEQFF.

This chain uses TRBV6-1 with TRBJ1-2, with 7 bases fitting TRBD1. CDR1 and CDR2 (germline): MNHNS, SASEGT. V dropped 6 bases and J dropped 7; count of bases not matched to a gene: 14. The CDR3 runs to 15 residues. CDR3 sequence reads: CASSENPGGVSGYTF. CDR3 coding DNA: TGTGCCAGCAGCGAAAATCCAGGGGGAGTGAGTGGCTACACCTTC.

This rearrangement joins TRBV7-9 to TRBJ2-7; the D is unclear. Between the trimmed V and J ends, which lost 2 bases and 1 base, there was a span of 9 bases. CDR3 length equals 14 residues. CDR1 is SEHNR, CDR2 FQNEAQ, per germline (reference sequence). The CDR3 DNA is TGTGCCAGCAGCTTAAGTGGCGAGTCCTACGAGCAGTACTTC. Encoded protein: CASSLSGESYEQYF.